This entry features one T cell receptor (beta chain) sequence. CDR1 and CDR2 from the germline V gene are KGHDR and SFDVKD. V lost 9 bases and J lost 3, with 20 bases in between. The CDR3 consists of 15 residues. TCRdb called the 5' RACE reads again in MiXCR, with one record for every CDR3 protein. The sample has about 110,000 distinct CDR3 sequences; 15% to 20% are singletons. The sample is drawn from a study of human T cells and chemical hapten exposure. The authors extracted total RNA from unfractionated whole blood. The chain joins TRBV24-1 to TRBJ2-7; TRBD1 might be the D (6 bases). The clonotype was recovered from a human donor in good health. The CDR3 DNA is TGTGCCACCGGGCACAGGGCAGCGAACATCTACGAGCAGTACTTC. Translating it yields CATGHRAANIYEQYF.